This T cell receptor beta chain emerged from a study of patients and donors after allogeneic stem cell transplantation. The CDR3 sequence is 12 residues long. Looked up from germline, CDR1 is MNHEY and CDR2 is SVGEGT. The ends were cut back, 6 bases at V and 8 bases at J, with 10 bases in the middle. TCRdb itself ran the RT-PCR reads through MiXCR, one entry per CDR3 protein. This table holds about 200,000 distinct CDR3 sequences, less than 45% found once. This receptor was obtained from a human donor who was either an allogeneic HSCT recipient or a stem cell or donor lymphocyte infusion donor (not recorded which). It is not recorded whose cells these are; they may come from a transplant donor. J is TRBJ1-4 and V is TRBV6-2 or TRBV6-3; no clear D gene. Sequenced input: blood, either unsorted or a sorted T cell fraction (not recorded which). CDR3 nucleotide sequence: TGTGCCAGCAGCCGAATGGCGGAAAAACTGTTTTTT. It is translated as CASSRMAEKLFF.